This T cell receptor (beta chain) was recorded in a study of graft-versus-host responses after intestinal transplantation. Turning to this clone: Antigen specificity is unknown.

Assay: immunoSEQ multiplex PCR; the TCRdb copy retains only in-frame clones and omits some. The data show under 45,000 clones, roughly 95% seen once. This CDR3 region has 16 residues. Germline loops: CDR1 SGHDT, CDR2 YYEEEE. V was cut by 4 bases and J by 2 bases, with 18 bases left in between. This TCR was recovered from a human donor who was the organ donor for an intestinal transplant. The sample here was unstimulated CD4+ T cells sorted from spleen or lymph node cells, taken before transplant. This sequence joins TRBV5-6 and TRBJ1-1; D unresolved. The CDR3 nucleotides are TGTGCCAGCAGCCCGACGATCGGGGAGATTAACACTGAAGCTTTCTTT. Protein sequence: CASSPTIGEINTEAFF.